Listed below are T cell receptor beta chains from one sample, sequenced in a study of T cell changes during pregnancy in multiple sclerosis. The data were produced by immunoSEQ multiplex PCR, yet TCRdb's version contains in-frame clones alone and is incomplete. The table has fewer than 65,000 clones, 91% seen once. Sequences were derived from CD8+ T cells from peripheral blood mononuclear cells, sampled after pregnancy. Source of these receptors: a female donor with multiple sclerosis, enrolled in a pregnancy study. CDR3s include the opening cysteine and the closing phenylalanine or tryptophan. A D gene is named only where the DNA matches it firmly. Clone size is given for some rows only: seen once, a few or many times, or a class if the clone is expanded.

TRBJ2-7,NA,few,TRBV5-1,TGCGCCAGCGGACCTCTCCCAGGGTCCTACGAGCAGTACTTC,CASGPLPGSYEQYF
TRBJ1-5,TRBD1,NA,TRBV5-4,TGTGCCAGCAGCTCGGACAGGTCTAATCAGCCCCAGCATTTT,CASSSDRSNQPQHF
TRBJ1-2,NA,few,TRBV4-1,TGCGCCAGCAGCCAAGTTCCGCCAGGGTCGTATGGCTACACCTTC,CASSQVPPGSYGYTF
TRBJ2-1,TRBD2,NA,TRBV4-1,TGCGCCAGCAGCCCCCTGGCGGGGGGGCAGGGGGAGCAGTTCTTC,CASSPLAGGQGEQFF
TRBJ1-2,NA,NA,TRBV5-4,TGTGCCAGCAGCGCTTACTCAGGGGACCCATGGGACACCTTC,CASSAYSGDPWDTF
TRBJ2-1,TRBD2,NA,TRBV7-9,TGTGCCAGCAGCTTAGAAGGAGCGGGGGGCTACAATGAGCAGTTCTTC,CASSLEGAGGYNEQFF
TRBJ2-7,NA,NA,TRBV2,TGTGCCAGCGGCGCCGCGGGGGCCTCCTACGAGCAGTACTTC,CASGAAGASYEQYF
TRBJ2-1,NA,NA,TRBV27,TGTGCCAGCAGTCTCGCCAGTTGGCAGGGGCTATACAATGAGCAGTTCTTC,CASSLASWQGLYNEQFF
TRBJ1-2,NA,NA,TRBV19,TGTGCCAGTAGTATGTTCGCCAGGGACTATGGCTACACCTTC,CASSMFARDYGYTF
TRBJ2-1,NA,NA,TRBV4-1,TGCGCCAGCAGCCAAGATAGGGGAAGCTCCTACAATGAGCAGTTCTTC,CASSQDRGSSYNEQFF
TRBJ2-7,TRBD2,NA,TRBV9,TGTGCCAGCAGCGTAGGCGGGGGGGGGTCCTACGAGCAGTACTTC,CASSVGGGGSYEQYF
TRBJ1-1,NA,NA,TRBV29-1,TGCAGCGTTGAGGAGGGCGGGACTGAAGCTTTCTTT,CSVEEGGTEAFF
TRBJ2-7,NA,NA,TRBV6-1,TGTGCCAGCAGTGACAGGTCGGACTCCTACGAGCAGTACTTC,CASSDRSDSYEQYF
TRBJ1-2,NA,NA,TRBV19,TGTGCCAGCCTACAGGTAGAAGACTATGGCTACACCTTC,CASLQVEDYGYTF
TRBJ1-2,TRBD1,NA,TRBV9,TGTGCCAGCAGCGTCGGGACAGGGTATGGCTACACCTTC,CASSVGTGYGYTF
TRBJ2-5,TRBD1,NA,TRBV13,TGTGCCAGCAGCCCGACGGGGGACACAGGGGGCTTCGAGACCCAGTACTTC,CASSPTGDTGGFETQYF
TRBJ1-2,NA,NA,TRBV11-1,TGTGCCAGCACTCCCATTAGAGGGCGAGGCTACACCTTC,CASTPIRGRGYTF